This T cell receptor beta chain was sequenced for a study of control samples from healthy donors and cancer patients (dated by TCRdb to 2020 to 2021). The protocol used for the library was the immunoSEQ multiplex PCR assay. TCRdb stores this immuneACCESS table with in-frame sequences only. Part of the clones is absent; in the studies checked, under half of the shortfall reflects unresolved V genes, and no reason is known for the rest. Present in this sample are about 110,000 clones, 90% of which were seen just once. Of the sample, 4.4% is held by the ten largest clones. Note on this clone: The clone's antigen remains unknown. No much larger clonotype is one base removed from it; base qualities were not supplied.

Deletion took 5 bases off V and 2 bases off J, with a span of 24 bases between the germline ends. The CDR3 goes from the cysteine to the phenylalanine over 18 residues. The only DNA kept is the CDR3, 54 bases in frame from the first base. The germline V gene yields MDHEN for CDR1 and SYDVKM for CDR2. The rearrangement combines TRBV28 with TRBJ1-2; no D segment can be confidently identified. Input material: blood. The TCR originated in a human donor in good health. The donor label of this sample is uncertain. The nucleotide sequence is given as TGTGCCAGCAGTCCTCCCGTCGGCGGGGAATACACAAACTATGGCTACACCTTC. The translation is CASSPPVGGEYTNYGYTF.